One sample yielded the 14 T cell receptor beta chains listed below, sequenced in a study of siplizumab effects on memory and regulatory T cells. Data came from immunoSEQ multiplex PCR; TCRdb stores just in-frame clones and leaves some out. The table shows 50,000 to 55,000 clones, with 95% to 98% occurring only once. Sequenced sample: naive CD4+ T cells sorted from blood. Source of these receptors: a human donor in good health.

The rearrangement links TRBV2 to TRBJ2-1, with D unclear. Trimming took 8 bases from V and 2 from J, leaving 19 bases between them. Germline V lookup: CDR1 SNHLY, CDR2 FYNNEI. The CDR3 totals 16 residues. The CDR3 nucleotides read TGTGCCAGCGATTACCCAGGTCTGAAGGCCTACAATGAGCAGTTCTTC. This translates into CASDYPGLKAYNEQFF.

This rearrangement joins TRBV7-9 to TRBJ2-1; TRBD2 matches at 8 bases. The CDR3 length is 16 residues. Germline V CDR1 and CDR2: SEHNR, FQNEAQ (reference sequence). V lost 5 bases and J lost 0; bases outside the gene matches: 6. The CDR3 DNA sequence: TGTGCCAGCAGCCGGACTAGCTGGAGCTCCTACAATGAGCAGTTCTTC. This translates into CASSRTSWSSYNEQFF.

The chain combines TRBV10-2 with TRBJ1-1; the match to TRBD1 covers 11 bases. The CDR3 runs 14 residues. Germline assignment: CDR1 WSHSY and CDR2 SAAADI. The J segment lost 6 bases and the V segment lost 7 bases, leaving 7 bases of the junction unmatched. The CDR3 DNA reads TGCGCCAGCATCAGGACAGGGGGCTCCCCTGAAGCTTTCTTT. This gives the protein CASIRTGGSPEAFF.

This clone was seen just once. The V and J genes are TRBV18 and TRBJ1-5; D not certain. The CDR3 is 16 residues long. With 2 bases removed from V and 5 bases from J, the gap between germline ends came to 16 bases. CDR1 is KGHSH and CDR2 is LQKENI in the germline V gene. The CDR3 DNA sequence: TGTGCCAGCTCACCAGGTGGGAGGGCTAGGGATCAGCCCCAGCATTTT. Translation gives CASSPGGRARDQPQHF.

The J gene is TRBJ2-3, the V gene TRBV29-1; a weak D match, TRBD2 (5 bases). V was trimmed by 3 bases and J by 5 bases, leaving 9 bases between them. CDR1 is SQVTM, CDR2 ANQGSEA, per germline. This CDR3 has 12 residues. CDR3 amino acids: CSVERTQDTQYF. The CDR3 DNA reads TGCAGCGTTGAGAGGACTCAAGATACGCAGTATTTT.

The chain is built from TRBV6-1 and TRBJ2-7; D is unclear. The CDR3 totals 12 residues. Germline assignment: CDR1 MNHNS and CDR2 SASEGT. V was trimmed by 10 bases and J by 1 base, leaving 11 bases between them. In nucleotides, the CDR3 is TGTGCCACCTACACATTGTCCTACGAGCAGTACTTC. Translated: CATYTLSYEQYF.

The V gene is TRBV6-5, the J gene TRBJ2-7; 12 positions agree with TRBD1. The CDR3 loop spans 14 amino acids. Germline lookup yields CDR1 MNHEY and CDR2 SVGAGI. V gave up 5 bases and J gave up 6 bases; unmatched junction bases: 5. The CDR3, as DNA: TGTGCCAGCAGTCCACGGGACAGGGGGCGCGAGCAGTACTTC. Translated, it gives CASSPRDRGREQYF.

V and J are TRBV12-5 and TRBJ2-2, with 7 bases that match TRBD1. The V gene's germline CDR1 is LGHNT and CDR2 FRNRAP. The V segment lost 2 bases and the J segment 2 bases; nucleotides outside the gene matches: 2. The CDR3 length is 15 residues. The CDR3 nucleotides are TGTGCTAGTGGTTTGCGACAGGGTAACACCGGGGAGCTGTTTTTT. It yields the protein CASGLRQGNTGELFF.

The chain is built from TRBV2 and TRBJ2-7; TRBD2 matches at 13 bases. Germline V lookup: CDR1 SNHLY, CDR2 FYNNEI. Trimming took 6 bases from V and 2 from J; bases not matched to a gene: 13. This CDR3 is built from 18 residues. The chain's CDR3 is CASRPGLAGLKGTYEQYF. The CDR3, as DNA: TGTGCCAGCAGACCGGGACTAGCGGGACTAAAAGGCACCTACGAGCAGTACTTC.

The chain is built from TRBV30 and TRBJ1-1; the D gene is possibly TRBD1 (6 bases). Germline loops: CDR1 GTSNPN, CDR2 SVGIG (reference sequence). Deletions cut 2 bases from V and 5 bases from J, with 12 bases between. This CDR3 has 13 amino acids. CDR3 nucleotide sequence: TGTGCCTGGAGTAACACAGGGTGGACTGAAGCTTTCTTT. It yields the protein CAWSNTGWTEAFF.

This chain uses TRBV5-1 with TRBJ1-6; 7 bases match TRBD1. The ends lost 3 bases at V and 7 bases at J; junction bases unmatched: 4. Germline V gene lookup returns CDR1 SGHRS and CDR2 YFSETQ. CDR3 size: 14 residues. The CDR3: CASSSGTENSPLHF. CDR3 sequence (DNA): TGCGCCAGCAGCTCCGGGACAGAGAATTCACCCCTCCACTTT.

The V call is TRBV19, the J call TRBJ2-3; possibly TRBD2 for D (5 bases). CDR1 LNHDA and CDR2 SQIVND come from the germline V gene (reference sequence). CDR3 length: 16 amino acids. V dropped 3 bases and J dropped 2 bases, with 15 bases sitting between them. In nucleotides, the CDR3 is TGTGCCAGTAGTATGAGGGTCTCCCCTAACACAGATACGCAGTATTTT. Amino acid sequence: CASSMRVSPNTDTQYF.

The rearrangement links TRBV5-1 to TRBJ2-5; 12 bases are a match to TRBD2. Germline-derived CDR1 and CDR2 are SGHRS and YFSETQ. The CDR3 covers 16 residues. V was pared by 2 bases and J by 4 bases, with 6 bases of the junction left unmatched. The CDR3 region is CASSLQTSGSGETQYF. In DNA form, the CDR3 reads TGCGCCAGCAGCTTACAGACTAGCGGGAGTGGAGAGACCCAGTACTTC.

The chain couples TRBV7-3 to TRBJ2-1, with 12 bases lining up with TRBD2. J was trimmed by 10 bases and V by 0 bases; bases with no gene match: 7. This CDR3 is built from 16 residues. Germline V lookup: CDR1 SGHTA, CDR2 FQGTGA. The CDR3 protein is CASSLTLTSGSGEQFF. The CDR3 DNA reads TGTGCCAGCAGCTTAACGCTGACTAGCGGGAGTGGGGAGCAGTTCTTC.